This T cell receptor (beta chain) appears in the sequencing data of a study of T-cell reconstitution after alpha-beta-depleted transplantation in children. General study findings and limits: T-cell counts and diversity at one year post-transplant came mainly from newly produced T cells. After transplant, at about two months, alpha-beta T cells were reportedly derived from several hundred expanded graft clones.

This clonotype came up a few times. What it binds is unknown. Unique molecular identifiers were used in preparing the TCRbeta library. Each CDR3 protein is one row after TCRdb ran MiXCR on the PCR reads. This sample has around 450,000 distinct CDR3 sequences; around two fifths occur once, and the top ten carry roughly a quarter. CDR1 is SEHNR and CDR2 is FQNEAQ in the germline V gene (reference sequence). The J segment lost 8 bases and the V segment lost 1 base, leaving 10 bases of the junction unmatched. This CDR3 is 17 amino acids long. The J gene is TRBJ2-1, the V gene TRBV7-9, with 11 positions matching TRBD2. This TCR derives from a girl under 10 years old with aplastic anemia, due to receive a stem cell transplant. The specimen comprised PBMCs, sampled before TCRalphabeta/CD19-depleted stem cell transplant. The CDR3 DNA sequence: TGTGCCAGCAGCTTAGAAGTCCTAGCGGGAGGCCGGGATGAGCAGTTCTTC. As protein: CASSLEVLAGGRDEQFF.